This T cell receptor (beta chain) was obtained from a study of blood T cell repertoires in COVID-19. Study-level background: Whether acute or convalescent, the COVID-19 samples came from the United States, Italy and Spain. From T cells, B-cell-depleted T cells, or PBMCs came the material, which was cDNA or gDNA.

As processed by the authors: By means of reference gene primer amplification, nucleated cell counts were estimated. Data came from immunoSEQ multiplex PCR; TCRdb stores just in-frame clones and leaves some out. V, J and clone size are those of that table, while D and trimming were read from the DNA. The sample consists of some 150,000 clones, 65% to 90% of them appearing once. Germline trimming cut 6 bases from V and 5 bases from J; bases unmatched to any gene: 8. The germline CDR1 and CDR2 sequences are MNHEY and SVGAGI. CDR3 size: 15 residues. The chain couples TRBV6-5 to TRBJ2-2; TRBD1 aligns across 8 bases. The sequence was collected from a man between 45 and 60 years old with acute or convalescent COVID-19. Sequenced: peripheral blood. The CDR3: CASSTDRVWTGELFF. As DNA, the CDR3 is TGTGCCAGCAGCACGGACAGGGTGTGGACCGGGGAGCTGTTTTTT.